This passage covers 3 T cell receptor beta chains from one sample sequenced in a study of T cell repertoires in cytomegalovirus infection. TCRdb recomputed calls from the reads with MiXCR, one row per CDR3 protein. The sample yields around 310,000 distinct CDR3 sequences, roughly a sixth seen once. The material sequenced was PBMCs. These receptors all stem from a human donor in good health (CMV status not recorded). Some clones in this sample may be carry-over from other donors' samples.

In its sample, this clonotype was seen a few times. The chain is built from TRBV19 and TRBJ1-3, with D possibly matching TRBD1 (6 bases). The CDR3 has 15 amino acids. V gave up 4 bases and J gave up 0 bases, with 10 bases separating them. Germline assignment: CDR1 LNHDA and CDR2 SQIVND (reference sequence). CDR3 in amino acids: CASSRTGNSGNTIYF. CDR3 DNA: TGTGCCAGTAGTAGAACAGGGAACTCTGGAAACACCATATATTTT. The full variable domain, with the rest looked up from reference TRBV19 and TRBJ1-3, is DGGITQSPKYLFRKEGQNVTLSCEQNLNHDAMYWYRQDPGQGLRLIYYSQIVNDFQKGDIAEGYSVSREKKESFPLTVTSAQKNPTAFYLCASSRTGNSGNTIYFGEGSWLTVV.

This clonotype was picked up a small number of times. CDR3 nucleotides: TGTGCCAGCAGCTTATCAGGTTGGGGCAGGGAGGATCAGCCCCAGCATTTT. This sequence encodes CASSLSGWGREDQPQHF. The chain is built from TRBV7-9 and TRBJ1-5; perhaps TRBD1 as D (5 bases). Germline values: CDR1 SEHNR, CDR2 FQNEAQ (reference sequence). V dropped 2 bases and J dropped 5 bases, with 19 bases sitting between them. The CDR3 sequence is 17 residues long.

V gene TRBV5-1 combines with J gene TRBJ1-2; perhaps TRBD1 as D (5 bases). CDR1 is SGHRS, CDR2 YFSETQ, per germline. The CDR3 length is 15 residues. Trimming took 3 bases from V and 4 from J, leaving 16 bases between them. CDR3 sequence reads: CASSWEPGTAYGYTF. In nucleotides, the CDR3 is TGCGCCAGCAGCTGGGAACCAGGGACCGCCTATGGCTACACCTTC.